This T cell receptor (beta chain) was obtained from a study of blood T cell repertoires in COVID-19. Germline CDR1 reads SGHDN; CDR2 reads FVKESK. The CDR3 totals 15 residues. The ends were cut back, 2 bases at V and 0 bases at J, with 8 bases in the middle. Generated by immunoSEQ multiplex PCR, the TCRdb table keeps only in-frame clones and is missing some. The table lists 200,000 to 300,000 clones, about 83% of them singletons. The genes are TRBV14 and TRBJ2-1, with D possibly being TRBD1 (6 bases). Sequencing was performed on peripheral blood. The origin of this receptor is a man in his forties or fifties with acute or convalescent COVID-19. The DNA for the CDR3 is TGTGCCAGCAGCCAACAGGGGATCTCCTACAATGAGCAGTTCTTC. As protein: CASSQQGISYNEQFF.